Sequencing of this TCR beta chain was carried out in a study of T-cell reconstitution after alpha-beta-depleted transplantation in children. Researchers prepared the TCRbeta library using unique molecular identifiers, the study reports. TCRdb used MiXCR to reprocess the PCR reads, holding one entry per CDR3 protein. The data contain 200,000 to 300,000 distinct CDR3 sequences, roughly a quarter of them singletons. Trimming stripped 2 bases from V and 0 bases from J, with 11 bases between. Germline V gene lookup returns CDR1 MNHEY and CDR2 SVGAGI. The CDR3 contains 16 residues. This sequence was found in a female patient aged 2 to 10 who had a stem cell transplant for congenital amegakaryocytic thrombocytopenia, so the T cells may come from the graft donor. Material: PBMCs, mostly from graft donor cells, obtained 360 days after TCRalphabeta/CD19-depleted stem cell transplant. This sequence joins TRBV6-5 and TRBJ2-1; no firm D call. The CDR3 DNA follows: TGTGCCAGCAGTTACAAAGCGTTGAGCTCCTACAATGAGCAGTTCTTC. Amino acids: CASSYKALSSYNEQFF.